This T cell receptor beta chain was obtained from a study of CD8+ T cells in alopecia areata. For the study at large: Each day, treated patients took oral tofacitinib twice, at 5 to 10 mg per dose.

This CDR3 has 11 residues. CDR1 and CDR2 from the germline V gene are SQVTM and ANQGSEA. Trimming removed 5 bases at V and 13 bases at J, with 14 bases between. Collection of lesional scalp punch biopsies and peripheral blood was performed in alopecia areata patients. After isolation, RNA underwent reverse transcription to generate cDNA as the sequencing template. Assay: immunoSEQ multiplex PCR; the TCRdb copy retains only in-frame clones and omits some. This repertoire shows 150,000 or so clones, over 70% found once; its top ten account for more than 13%. This sequence was found in a human donor with alopecia areata. This chain connects TRBV29-1 to TRBJ2-2; D is unclear. The source was CD8+ T cells sorted from blood, collected at week 0. CDR3 in amino acids: CSVSLRLGLFF. The CDR3 coding sequence is TGCAGCGTTAGTCTCAGGCTTGGGCTGTTTTTT.